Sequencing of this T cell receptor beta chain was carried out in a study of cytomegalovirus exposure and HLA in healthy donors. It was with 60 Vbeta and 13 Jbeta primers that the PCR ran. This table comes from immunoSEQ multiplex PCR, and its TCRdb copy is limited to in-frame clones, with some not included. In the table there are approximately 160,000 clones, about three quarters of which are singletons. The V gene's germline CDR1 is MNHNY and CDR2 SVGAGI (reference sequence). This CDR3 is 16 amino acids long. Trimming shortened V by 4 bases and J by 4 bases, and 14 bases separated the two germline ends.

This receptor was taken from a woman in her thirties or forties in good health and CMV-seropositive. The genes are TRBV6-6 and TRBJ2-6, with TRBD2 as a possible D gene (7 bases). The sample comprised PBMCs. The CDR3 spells CASSSPGGPGANVLTF. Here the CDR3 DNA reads TGTGCCAGCAGTTCCCCCGGGGGGCCCGGGGCCAACGTCCTGACTTTC.